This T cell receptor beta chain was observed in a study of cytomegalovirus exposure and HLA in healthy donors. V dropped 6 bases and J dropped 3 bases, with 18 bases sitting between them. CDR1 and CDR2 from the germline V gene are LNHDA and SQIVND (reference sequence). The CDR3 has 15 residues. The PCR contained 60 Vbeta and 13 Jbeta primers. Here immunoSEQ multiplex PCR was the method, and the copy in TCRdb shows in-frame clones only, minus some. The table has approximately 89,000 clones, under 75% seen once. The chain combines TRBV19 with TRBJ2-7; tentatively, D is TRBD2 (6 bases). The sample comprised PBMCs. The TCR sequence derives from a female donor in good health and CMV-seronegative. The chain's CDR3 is CASRDPRDGHYEQYF. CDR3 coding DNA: TGTGCCAGTAGAGACCCGCGGGACGGACACTACGAGCAGTACTTC.